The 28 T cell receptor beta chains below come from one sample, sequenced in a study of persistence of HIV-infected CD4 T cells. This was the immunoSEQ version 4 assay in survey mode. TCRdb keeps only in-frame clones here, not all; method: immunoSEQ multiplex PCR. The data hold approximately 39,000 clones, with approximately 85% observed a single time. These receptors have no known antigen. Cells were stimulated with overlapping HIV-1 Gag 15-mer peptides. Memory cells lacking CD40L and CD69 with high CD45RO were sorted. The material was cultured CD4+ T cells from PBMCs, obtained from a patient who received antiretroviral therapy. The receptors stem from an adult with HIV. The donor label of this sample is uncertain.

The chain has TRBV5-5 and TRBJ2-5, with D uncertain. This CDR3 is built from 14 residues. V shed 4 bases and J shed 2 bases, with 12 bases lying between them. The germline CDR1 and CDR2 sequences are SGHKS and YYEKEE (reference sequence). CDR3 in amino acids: CASSRGPRQETQYF. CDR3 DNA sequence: TGTGCCAGCAGCCGCGGACCGAGGCAAGAGACCCAGTACTTC.

CDR3 residues: CASSVGRDRGTEAFF. CDR3 DNA sequence: TGTGCCAGCAGCGTAGGGAGGGACAGGGGCACTGAAGCTTTCTTT. The V call is TRBV9, the J call TRBJ1-1; 10 nucleotides match TRBD1. Trimming removed 0 bases from V and 4 bases from J; junction bases left unmatched: 3. The CDR3 covers 15 residues. From germline, CDR1 is SGDLS and CDR2 YYNGEE. Full variable domain (outside the CDR3, taken from reference TRBV9 and TRBJ1-1): DSGVTQTPKHLITATGQRVTLRCSPRSGDLSVYWYQQSLDQGLQFLIQYYNGEERAKGNILERFSAQQFPDLHSELNLSSLELGDSALYFCASSVGRDRGTEAFFGQGTRLTVV.

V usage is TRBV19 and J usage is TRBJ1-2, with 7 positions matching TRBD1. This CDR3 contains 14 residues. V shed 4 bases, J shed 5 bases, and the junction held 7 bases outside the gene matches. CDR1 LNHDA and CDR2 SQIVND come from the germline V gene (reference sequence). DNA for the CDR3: TGTGCCAGTAGTAGACAGGGAGGGGATTATGGCTACACCTTC. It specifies CASSRQGGDYGYTF.

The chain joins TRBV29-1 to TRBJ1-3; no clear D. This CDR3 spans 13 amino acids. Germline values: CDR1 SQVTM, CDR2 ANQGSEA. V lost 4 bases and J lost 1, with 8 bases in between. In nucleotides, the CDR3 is TGCAGCGTTGGGCTGGGATCTGGAAACACCATATATTTT. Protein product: CSVGLGSGNTIYF.

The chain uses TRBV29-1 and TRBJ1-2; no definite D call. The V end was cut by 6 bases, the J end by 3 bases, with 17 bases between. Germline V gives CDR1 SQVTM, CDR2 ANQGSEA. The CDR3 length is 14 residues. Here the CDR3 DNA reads TGCAGCGTGGACCGACCGGACCGGGACTATGGCTACACCTTC. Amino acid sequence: CSVDRPDRDYGYTF.

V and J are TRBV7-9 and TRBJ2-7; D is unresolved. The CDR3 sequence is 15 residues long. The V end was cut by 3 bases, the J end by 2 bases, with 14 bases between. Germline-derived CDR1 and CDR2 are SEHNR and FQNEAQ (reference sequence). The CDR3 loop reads CASSFNSPGPYEQYV. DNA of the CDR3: TGTGCCAGCAGCTTTAACAGCCCAGGCCCCTACGAGCAGTACGTC.

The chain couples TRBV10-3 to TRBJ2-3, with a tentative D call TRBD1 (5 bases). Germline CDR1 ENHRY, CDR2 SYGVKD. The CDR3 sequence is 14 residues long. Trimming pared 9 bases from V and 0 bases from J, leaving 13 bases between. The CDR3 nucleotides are TGTGCCATTACAGGCGCAGCTAGCACAGATACGCAGTATTTT. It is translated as CAITGAASTDTQYF.

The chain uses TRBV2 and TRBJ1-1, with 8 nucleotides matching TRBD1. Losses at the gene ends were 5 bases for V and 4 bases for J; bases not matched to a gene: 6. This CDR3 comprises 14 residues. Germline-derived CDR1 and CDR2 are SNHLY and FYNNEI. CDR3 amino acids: CASSLTGVSTEAFF. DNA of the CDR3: TGTGCCAGCAGTCTGACAGGGGTGAGCACTGAAGCTTTCTTT.

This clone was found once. The CDR3 loop reads CASSLRGADQPQHF. The CDR3 nucleotides read TGTGCCAGCAGCTTAAGGGGAGCGGATCAGCCCCAGCATTTT. The chain has TRBV7-8 and TRBJ1-5; tentatively, D is TRBD1 (5 bases). Trimming removed 2 bases at V and 5 bases at J, with 10 bases between. CDR3 length equals 14 residues. CDR1 and CDR2 (germline): SGHVS, FQNEAQ.

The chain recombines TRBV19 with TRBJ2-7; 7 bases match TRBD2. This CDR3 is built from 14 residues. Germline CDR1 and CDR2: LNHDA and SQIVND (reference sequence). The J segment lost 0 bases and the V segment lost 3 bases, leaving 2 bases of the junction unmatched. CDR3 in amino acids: CASSMGGSSYEQYF. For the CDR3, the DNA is TGTGCCAGTAGTATGGGGGGGAGCTCCTACGAGCAGTACTTC.

CDR3 amino acids: CASRPRQGVNTEAFF. The DNA of the CDR3 is TGTGCCAGCAGACCAAGACAGGGAGTGAACACTGAAGCTTTCTTT. This chain connects TRBV6-6 to TRBJ1-1; 7 bases fit TRBD1. V was clipped by 6 bases and J by 0 bases; unmatched bases: 7. Germline V gene lookup returns CDR1 MNHNY and CDR2 SVGAGI (reference sequence). This CDR3 has 15 residues.

CDR3 sequence reads: CASSEQALQEAFF. The CDR3 DNA is TGTGCCAGCAGTGAACAGGCTCTCCAGGAGGCTTTCTTT. The rearrangement joins TRBV6-1 to TRBJ1-1; D uncertain. The CDR3 sequence is 13 residues long. CDR1 and CDR2 from the germline V gene are MNHNS and SASEGT. V shed 2 bases and J shed 11 bases, with 15 bases lying between them.

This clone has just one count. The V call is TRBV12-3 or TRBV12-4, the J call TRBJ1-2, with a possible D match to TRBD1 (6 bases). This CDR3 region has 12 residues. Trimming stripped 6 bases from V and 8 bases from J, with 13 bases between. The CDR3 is CASREGGGGYTF. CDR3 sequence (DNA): TGTGCCAGCAGGGAAGGGGGTGGCGGCTACACCTTC.

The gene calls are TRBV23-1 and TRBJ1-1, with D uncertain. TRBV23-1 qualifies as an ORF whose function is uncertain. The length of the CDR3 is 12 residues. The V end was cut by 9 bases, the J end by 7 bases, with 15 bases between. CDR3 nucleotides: TGCGCCAGACTGCGTTCTGATAGTGAAGCTTTCTTT. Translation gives CARLRSDSEAFF.

CDR3 loop: CATSDWLQGCQPQHF. CDR3 DNA: TGTGCCACCAGTGATTGGCTACAGGGGTGTCAGCCCCAGCATTTT. The J gene is TRBJ1-5, the V gene TRBV24-1; 7 bases line up with TRBD1. This CDR3 has 15 residues. Trimming at V came to 2 bases and at J to 6 bases, leaving 6 bases not matched to a gene. Germline CDR1 and CDR2: KGHDR and SFDVKD.

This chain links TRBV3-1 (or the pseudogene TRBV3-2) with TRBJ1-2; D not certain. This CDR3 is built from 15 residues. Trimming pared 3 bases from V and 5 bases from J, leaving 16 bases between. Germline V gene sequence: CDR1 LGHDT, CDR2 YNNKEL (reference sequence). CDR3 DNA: TGTGCCAGCAGCCAGTCACCAAGCGAGACTTATGGCTACACCTTC. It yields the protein CASSQSPSETYGYTF.

The CDR3: CAIGTGGTGELFF. The CDR3 nucleotides read TGTGCCATCGGGACAGGGGGGACCGGGGAGCTGTTTTTT. The chain links TRBV10-3 to TRBJ2-2; 11 bases match TRBD1. J gave up 5 bases and V 8 bases, and 1 base lay outside the gene matches. The CDR3 consists of 13 residues. CDR1 is ENHRY, CDR2 SYGVKD, per germline.

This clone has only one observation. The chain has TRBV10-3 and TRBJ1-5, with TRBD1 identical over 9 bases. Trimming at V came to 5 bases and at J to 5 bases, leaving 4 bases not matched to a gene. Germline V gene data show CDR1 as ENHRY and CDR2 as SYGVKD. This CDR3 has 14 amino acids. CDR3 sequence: CAISRQGEDQPQHF. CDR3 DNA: TGTGCCATCAGTCGACAGGGGGAAGATCAGCCCCAGCATTTT.

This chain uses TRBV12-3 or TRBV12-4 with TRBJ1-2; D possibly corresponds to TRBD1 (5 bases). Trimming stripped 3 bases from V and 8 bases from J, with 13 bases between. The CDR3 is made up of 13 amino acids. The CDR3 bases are TGTGCCAGCAGTTTGGATAGGGGACGAGGCTACACCTTC. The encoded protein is CASSLDRGRGYTF.

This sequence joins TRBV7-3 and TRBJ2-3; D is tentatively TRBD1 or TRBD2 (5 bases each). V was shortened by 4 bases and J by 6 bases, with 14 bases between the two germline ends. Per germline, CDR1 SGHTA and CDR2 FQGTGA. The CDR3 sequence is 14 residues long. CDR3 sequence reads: CASSSRAGGDTQYF. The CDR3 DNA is TGTGCCAGCAGCTCCAGGGCGGGTGGGGATACGCAGTATTTT. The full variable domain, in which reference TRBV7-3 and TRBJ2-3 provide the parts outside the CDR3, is GAGVSQTPSNKVTEKGKYVELRCDPISGHTALYWYRQSLGQGPEFLIYFQGTGAADDSGLPNDRFFAVRPEGSVSTLKIQRTERGDSAVYLCASSSRAGGDTQYFGPGTRLTVL.

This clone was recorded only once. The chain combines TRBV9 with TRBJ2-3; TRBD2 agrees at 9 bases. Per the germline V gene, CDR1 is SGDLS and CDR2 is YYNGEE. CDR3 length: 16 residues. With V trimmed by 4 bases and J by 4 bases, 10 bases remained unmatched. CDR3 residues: CASSLAGLAGPDTQYF. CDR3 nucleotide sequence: TGTGCCAGCAGCCTCGCGGGGCTAGCGGGGCCAGATACGCAGTATTTT.

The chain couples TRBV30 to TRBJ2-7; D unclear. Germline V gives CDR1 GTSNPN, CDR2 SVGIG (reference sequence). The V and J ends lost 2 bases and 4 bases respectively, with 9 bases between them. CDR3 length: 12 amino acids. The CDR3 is CAWSNLGYEQYF. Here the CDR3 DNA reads TGTGCCTGGAGTAACCTTGGGTACGAGCAGTACTTC.

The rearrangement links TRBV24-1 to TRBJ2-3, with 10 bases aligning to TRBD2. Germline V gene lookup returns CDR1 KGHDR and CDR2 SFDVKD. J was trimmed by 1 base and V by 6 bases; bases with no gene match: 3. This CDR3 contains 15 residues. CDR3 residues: CATSPTSGGTDTQYF. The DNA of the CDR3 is TGTGCCACCAGTCCAACTAGCGGGGGCACAGATACGCAGTATTTT.

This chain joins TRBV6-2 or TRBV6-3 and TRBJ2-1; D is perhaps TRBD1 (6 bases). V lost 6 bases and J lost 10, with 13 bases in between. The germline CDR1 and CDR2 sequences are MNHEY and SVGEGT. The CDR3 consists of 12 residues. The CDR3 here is CASSHQGREQFF. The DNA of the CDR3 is TGTGCCAGCAGCCACCAGGGGCGCGAGCAGTTCTTC.

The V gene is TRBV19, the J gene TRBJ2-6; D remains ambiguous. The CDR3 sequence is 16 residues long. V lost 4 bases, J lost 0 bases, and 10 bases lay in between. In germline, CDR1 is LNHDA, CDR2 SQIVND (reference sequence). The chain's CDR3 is CASSKVWTSGANVLTF. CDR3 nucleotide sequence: TGTGCCAGTAGTAAAGTATGGACCTCTGGGGCCAACGTCCTGACTTTC.

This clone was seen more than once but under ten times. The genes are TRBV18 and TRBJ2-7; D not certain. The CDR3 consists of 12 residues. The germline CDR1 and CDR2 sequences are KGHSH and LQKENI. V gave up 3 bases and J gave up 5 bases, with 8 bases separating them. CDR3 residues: CASSPASHEQYF. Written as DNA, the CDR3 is TGTGCCAGCTCACCGGCCAGTCACGAGCAGTACTTC.

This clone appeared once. The CDR3 spells CASSLVSLRPDTQYF. Here the CDR3 DNA reads TGTGCCAGCAGCTTAGTTAGCCTTCGGCCAGATACGCAGTATTTT. The chain couples TRBV11-2 to TRBJ2-3; the D is unclear. The CDR3 has 15 amino acids. V was trimmed by 1 base and J by 4 bases, leaving 12 bases between them. The V gene's germline CDR1 is SGHAT and CDR2 FQNNGV.

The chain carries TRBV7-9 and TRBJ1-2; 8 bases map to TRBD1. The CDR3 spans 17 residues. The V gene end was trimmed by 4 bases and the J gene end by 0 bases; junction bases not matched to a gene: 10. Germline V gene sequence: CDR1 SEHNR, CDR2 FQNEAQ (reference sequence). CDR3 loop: CASSSKGQGPTNYGYTF. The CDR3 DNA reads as TGTGCCAGCAGCTCCAAAGGACAGGGCCCAACTAACTATGGCTACACCTTC.